This TCR beta chain comes out of a study of CD8 T cells in Susac syndrome. Study-wide results and caveats: The authors acknowledged that the study's TCR sequencing and HLA analysis involved relatively few individuals.

About this clonotype: What it binds is not known.

Reverse transcription of 0.5 to 1 ug RNA used random hexamers. Amplification of the TCR beta CDR3 was carried out by immunoSEQ multiplex PCR, which spanned a total of 54 Vbeta and 13 Jbeta segments. TCRdb recomputed calls from the immunoSEQ multiplex PCR reads with MiXCR, one row per CDR3 protein. The table lists about 300,000 distinct CDR3 sequences, 65% to 90% of them singletons. CD8+ and CD4+ T cells circulating in blood were sequenced for TCR beta. The receptor was derived from a human donor with multiple sclerosis. The specimen was CD8+ T cells from PBMCs.

CDR3 protein: CASKIAGGHNEQFF. The CDR3 DNA is TGTGCCAGCAAGATAGCGGGAGGACACAATGAGCAGTTCTTC. This chain uses TRBV11-3 with TRBJ2-1, with TRBD2 identical over 10 bases. The germline V gene has CDR1 SGHNT and CDR2 YENEEA. Trimming at V came to 7 bases and at J to 5 bases, leaving 5 bases not matched to a gene. The CDR3 is 14 residues long.